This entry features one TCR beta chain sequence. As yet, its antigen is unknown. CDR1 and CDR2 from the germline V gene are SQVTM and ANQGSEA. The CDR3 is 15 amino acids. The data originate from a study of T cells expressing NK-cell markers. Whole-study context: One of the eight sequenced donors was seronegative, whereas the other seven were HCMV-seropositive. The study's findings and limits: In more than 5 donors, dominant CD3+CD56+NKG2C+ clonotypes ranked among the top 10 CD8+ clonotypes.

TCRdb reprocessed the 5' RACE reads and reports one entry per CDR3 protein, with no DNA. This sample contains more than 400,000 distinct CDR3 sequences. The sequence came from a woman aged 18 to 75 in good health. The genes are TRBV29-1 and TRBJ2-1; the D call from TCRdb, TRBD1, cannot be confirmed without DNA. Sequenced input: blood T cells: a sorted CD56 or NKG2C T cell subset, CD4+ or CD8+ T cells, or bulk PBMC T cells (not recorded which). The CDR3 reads CSVEDQDRQNNEQFF.